These T cell receptor beta chains were read from a single sample in a study of shared clonotypes between healthy human individuals. Assay: immunoSEQ multiplex PCR; the TCRdb copy retains only in-frame clones and omits some. The data show some 500,000 clones, about 96% seen once. The sample consisted of naive CD4+ T cells sorted from blood. The source is a woman in her 30s in good health. Each CDR3 is given with its conserved first and last residue. The D gene is left open where the match is weak. Rows may omit the clone size; those that give it use once, few, many or a size class.

V: TRBV28; size: NA; J: TRBJ2-2; D: TRBD1; DNA: TGTGCCTCCGGGACAGGGGCCGCCAATAGCGGGGAGCTGTTTTTT; CDR3: CASGTGAANSGELFF
V: TRBV28; size: NA; J: TRBJ2-5; D: TRBD2; DNA: TGTGCCAGCGGGGCGGGAGGGGCGGAGACCCAGTACTTC; CDR3: CASGAGGAETQYF
V: TRBV4-1; size: NA; J: TRBJ2-7; D: NA; DNA: TGCGCCAGCAGCCCTCGTGCGGGATTCTACGAGCAGTACTTC; CDR3: CASSPRAGFYEQYF
V: TRBV4-1; size: NA; J: TRBJ1-5; D: TRBD1; DNA: TGCGCCAGCAGCCAAGTTCCGGGACAGGGGTTCCTCGGTCAGCCCCAGCATTTT; CDR3: CASSQVPGQGFLGQPQHF
V: TRBV27; size: NA; J: TRBJ2-7; D: NA; DNA: TGTGCCAGCAGTTTATTATCAAGGACAACCTACGAGCAGTACTTC; CDR3: CASSLLSRTTYEQYF
V: TRBV6-6; size: NA; J: TRBJ2-7; D: TRBD2; DNA: TGTGCCAGCACCGGGACTAGCGGTTACGAGCAGTACTTC; CDR3: CASTGTSGYEQYF
V: TRBV7-8; size: NA; J: TRBJ1-2; D: NA; DNA: TGTGCCAGCAGCTTCGTCCTGGGGAGGGGCTACACCTTC; CDR3: CASSFVLGRGYTF
V: TRBV29-1; size: NA; J: TRBJ2-1; D: NA; DNA: TGCAGCGTCGGGACGGATCCGAACAGTGAGCAGTTCTTC; CDR3: CSVGTDPNSEQFF
V: TRBV7-9; size: NA; J: TRBJ1-4; D: TRBD1; DNA: TGTGCCAGCAGCTTAGGGGACAGCAGGAGTGAAAAACTGTTTTTT; CDR3: CASSLGDSRSEKLFF
V: TRBV5-1; size: NA; J: TRBJ2-2; D: TRBD2; DNA: TGCGCCAGCAGCTTGGCCTCGGGACTAGCCGGGGGGGAGCTGTTTTTT; CDR3: CASSLASGLAGGELFF
V: TRBV18; size: NA; J: TRBJ1-2; D: TRBD1; DNA: TGTGCCAGCTCACCTCTAGACTCAGGGGGAAGCTATGGCTACACCTTC; CDR3: CASSPLDSGGSYGYTF
V: TRBV5-1; size: NA; J: TRBJ1-1; D: TRBD1; DNA: TGCGCCAGCAGCTGGGGACAGGCGAACACTGAAGCTTTCTTT; CDR3: CASSWGQANTEAFF
V: TRBV6-1; size: NA; J: TRBJ2-5; D: NA; DNA: TGTGCCAGCAGGGGGCATGGGGGGGAGACCCAGTACTTC; CDR3: CASRGHGGETQYF
V: TRBV19; size: few; J: TRBJ1-2; D: NA; DNA: TGTGCCAGTAATGGACGGGACTATGGCTACACCTTC; CDR3: CASNGRDYGYTF
V: TRBV6-7; size: once; J: TRBJ2-7; D: TRBD2; DNA: TGTGCCAGCAGTTACCCTGGACTAGCGGGTACCTACGAGCAGTACTTC; CDR3: CASSYPGLAGTYEQYF
V: TRBV19; size: NA; J: TRBJ2-7; D: NA; DNA: TGTGCCAGTAGTATATCGGCCGGGGCTTCCTACGAGCAGTACTTC; CDR3: CASSISAGASYEQYF
V: TRBV5-1; size: NA; J: TRBJ1-6; D: NA; DNA: TGCGCCAGCAGCGAGCCTCTGGGGTCCGGGTCACCCCTCCACTTT; CDR3: CASSEPLGSGSPLHF
V: TRBV5-4; size: NA; J: TRBJ1-2; D: NA; DNA: TGTGCCAGCAGCTTAGGAACAGGGTTCGGGGGTGGCTACACCTTC; CDR3: CASSLGTGFGGGYTF
V: TRBV6-5; size: few; J: TRBJ1-5; D: NA; DNA: TGTGCTTCGGGGAGGCCGAGCAGCAATCAGCCCCAGCATTTT; CDR3: CASGRPSSNQPQHF
V: TRBV5-4; size: NA; J: TRBJ1-1; D: NA; DNA: TGTGCCAGCAGCTCCCTCGGTCGGGGAAACACTGAAGCTTTCTTT; CDR3: CASSSLGRGNTEAFF
V: TRBV10-3; size: NA; J: TRBJ1-5; D: TRBD1; DNA: TGTGCCATCAGTGGGGGGACAGGAGGGACACAGCCCCAGCATTTT; CDR3: CAISGGTGGTQPQHF
V: TRBV25-1; size: NA; J: TRBJ1-5; D: TRBD1; DNA: TGTGCCAGCAGTGAAGCCGGGACAGGGAGCGTTCAGCCCCAGCATTTT; CDR3: CASSEAGTGSVQPQHF
V: TRBV14; size: NA; J: TRBJ2-4; D: NA; DNA: TGTGCCAGCAGCCAAGATCTGGGGGACGCCAAAAACATTCAGTACTTC; CDR3: CASSQDLGDAKNIQYF